The clone carrying this T cell receptor (beta chain) was found a few times. The antigen is undetermined. This sample is part of a study of CD8+CD57+ T cells in acquired aplastic anemia. CDR1 is SGHDN and CDR2 is FVKESK in the germline V gene. The V and J ends lost 2 bases and 2 bases, in that order; junction bases with no gene match: 3. The length of the CDR3 is 14 residues. Findings of the study overall: Overlapping CD8+ CDR3 repertoires of patients and controls contained roughly 29 shared sequences.

Researchers used genomic DNA as the template to profile TCR beta VDJ and CDR3. MiXCR, run by TCRdb on the reads, gives a single entry per CDR3 protein. The table includes hundreds of thousands of distinct CDR3 sequences, around 30% detected once. Patients chosen for sequencing had shown CD8+CD57+ cell expansion by flow cytometry. The receptor's source is a human donor with aplastic anemia. Sequencing was done on a sample of sorted CD4+, CD8+, or CD8+CD57+ T cells (not recorded which) from PBMCs. V gene TRBV14 combines with J gene TRBJ2-7; 7 bases align to TRBD2. The CDR3 loop reads CASSQLAGAYEQYF. CDR3 bases: TGTGCCAGCAGCCAACTGGCGGGGGCCTACGAGCAGTACTTC.